What follows is one T cell receptor (beta chain) and its context. Produced via immunoSEQ multiplex PCR; TCRdb's table is partial and in-frame only. This sample carries tens of thousands of clones, 85% to 90% of them seen once, and the ten largest clones take approximately 1.5%. This sample is part of a study of T cell changes during pregnancy in multiple sclerosis. Germline CDR1 is SEHNR and CDR2 is FQNEAQ (reference sequence). Trimming removed 1 base at V and 6 bases at J, with 14 bases between. This CDR3 spans 15 amino acids. The genes are TRBV7-9 and TRBJ2-3; possibly TRBD1 for D (5 bases). Specimen: peripheral blood, collected in the first trimester of pregnancy. The sequence was collected from a female donor in good health, enrolled as a control in a pregnancy study. The CDR3 loop reads CASSLVGVGSDTQYF. The CDR3 nucleotides read TGTGCCAGCAGCTTAGTAGGGGTGGGATCCGATACGCAGTATTTT.